This T cell receptor (beta chain) was documented in a study of blood T cell repertoires in COVID-19. Study details: Nucleic acid was either cDNA or gDNA, and it came from T cells, B-cell-depleted T cells, or PBMCs.

V gave up 2 bases and J gave up 2 bases, with 7 bases separating them. Germline assignment: CDR1 MNHNY and CDR2 SVGAGI (reference sequence). This CDR3 contains 13 residues. Only in-frame clones appear in the TCRdb table, and some are missing; sequencing was by immunoSEQ multiplex PCR. This sample has 150,000 to 200,000 clones, with 84% found just once. The sequence came from a woman of 80 years or more with COVID-19, enrolled during active disease. V is TRBV6-6 and J is TRBJ2-7; no clear D. The sequenced sample was peripheral blood. CDR3 loop: CASSYAEAYEQYF. In DNA form, the CDR3 reads TGTGCCAGCAGTTACGCAGAAGCCTACGAGCAGTACTTC.